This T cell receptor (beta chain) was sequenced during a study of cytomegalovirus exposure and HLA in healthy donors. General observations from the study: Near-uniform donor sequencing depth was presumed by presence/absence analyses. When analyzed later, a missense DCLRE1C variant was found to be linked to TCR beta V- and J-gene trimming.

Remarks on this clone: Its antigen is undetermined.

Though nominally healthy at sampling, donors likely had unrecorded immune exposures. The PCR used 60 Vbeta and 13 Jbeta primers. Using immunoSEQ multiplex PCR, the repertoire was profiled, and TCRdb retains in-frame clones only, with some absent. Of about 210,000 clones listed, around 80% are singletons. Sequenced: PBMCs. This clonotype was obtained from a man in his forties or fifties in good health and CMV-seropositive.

The CDR3 nucleotides read TGTGCCAGCGGGGGGGGCCCCATCTATGGCTACACCTTC. Protein sequence: CASGGGPIYGYTF. V gene TRBV27 combines with J gene TRBJ1-2; D is perhaps TRBD1 (6 bases). The CDR3 runs 13 residues. V shed 8 bases and J shed 4 bases, with 14 bases lying between them. Germline V gene lookup returns CDR1 MNHEY and CDR2 SMNVEV (reference sequence).